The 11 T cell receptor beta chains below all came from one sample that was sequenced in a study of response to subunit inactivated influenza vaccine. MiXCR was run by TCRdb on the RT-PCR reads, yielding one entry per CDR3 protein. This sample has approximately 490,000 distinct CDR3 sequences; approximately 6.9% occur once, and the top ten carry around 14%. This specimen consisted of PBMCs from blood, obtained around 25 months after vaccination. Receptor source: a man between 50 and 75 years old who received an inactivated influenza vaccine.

CDR3 bases: TGTGCCAGCAGCTTGTGGGAGAATGAAAAACTGTTTTTT. Its protein is CASSLWENEKLFF. The chain joins TRBV7-6 to TRBJ1-4; D gene ambiguous. V was trimmed by 3 bases and J by 5 bases, leaving 7 bases between them. This CDR3 has 13 residues. Germline V lookup: CDR1 SGHVS, CDR2 FNYEAQ.

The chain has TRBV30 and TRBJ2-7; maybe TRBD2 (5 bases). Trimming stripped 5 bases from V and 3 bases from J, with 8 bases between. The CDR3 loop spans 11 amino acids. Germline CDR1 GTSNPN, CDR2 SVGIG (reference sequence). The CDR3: CAWGENYEQYF. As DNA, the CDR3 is TGTGCCTGGGGGGAGAACTACGAGCAGTACTTC.

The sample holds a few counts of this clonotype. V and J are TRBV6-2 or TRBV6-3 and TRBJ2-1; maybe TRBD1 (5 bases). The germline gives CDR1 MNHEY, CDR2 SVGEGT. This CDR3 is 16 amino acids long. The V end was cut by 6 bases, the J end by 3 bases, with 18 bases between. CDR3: CASRTPGRLNYNEQFF. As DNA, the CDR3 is TGTGCCAGCAGAACACCAGGGCGTCTAAACTACAATGAGCAGTTCTTC.

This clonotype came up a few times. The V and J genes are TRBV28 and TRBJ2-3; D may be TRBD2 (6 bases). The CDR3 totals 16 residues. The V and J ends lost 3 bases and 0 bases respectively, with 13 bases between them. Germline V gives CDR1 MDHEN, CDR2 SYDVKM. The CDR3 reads CASSFPSAGSTDTQYF. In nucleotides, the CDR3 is TGTGCCAGCAGTTTTCCTTCGGCGGGAAGCACAGATACGCAGTATTTT.

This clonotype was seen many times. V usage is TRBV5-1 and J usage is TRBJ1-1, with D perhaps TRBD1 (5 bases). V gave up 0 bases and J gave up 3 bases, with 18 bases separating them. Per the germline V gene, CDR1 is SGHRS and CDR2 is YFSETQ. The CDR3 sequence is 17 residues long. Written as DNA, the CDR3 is TGCGCCAGCAGCTTGGTGAGGGACTCAGGCGGGGACACTGAAGCTTTCTTT. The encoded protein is CASSLVRDSGGDTEAFF.

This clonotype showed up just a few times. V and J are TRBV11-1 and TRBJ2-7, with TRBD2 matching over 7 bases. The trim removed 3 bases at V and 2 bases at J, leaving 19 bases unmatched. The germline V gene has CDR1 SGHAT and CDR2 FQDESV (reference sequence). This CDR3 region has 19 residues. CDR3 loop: CASSLALRAGLKRAYEQYF. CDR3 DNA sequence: TGTGCCAGCAGCTTGGCGTTAAGAGCGGGACTCAAACGCGCCTACGAGCAGTACTTC.

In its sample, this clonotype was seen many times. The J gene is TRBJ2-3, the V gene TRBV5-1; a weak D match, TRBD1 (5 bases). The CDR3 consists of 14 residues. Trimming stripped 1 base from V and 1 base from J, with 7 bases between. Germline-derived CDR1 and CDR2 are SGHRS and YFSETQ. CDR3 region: CASSLQGGTDTQYF. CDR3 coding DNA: TGCGCCAGCAGCTTGCAGGGTGGCACAGATACGCAGTATTTT.

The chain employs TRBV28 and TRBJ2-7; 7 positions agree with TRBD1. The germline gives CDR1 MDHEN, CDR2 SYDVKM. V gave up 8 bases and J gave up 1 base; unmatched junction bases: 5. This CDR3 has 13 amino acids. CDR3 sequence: CASDPGQSYEQYF. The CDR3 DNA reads TGTGCCAGCGACCCGGGACAGTCCTACGAGCAGTACTTC.

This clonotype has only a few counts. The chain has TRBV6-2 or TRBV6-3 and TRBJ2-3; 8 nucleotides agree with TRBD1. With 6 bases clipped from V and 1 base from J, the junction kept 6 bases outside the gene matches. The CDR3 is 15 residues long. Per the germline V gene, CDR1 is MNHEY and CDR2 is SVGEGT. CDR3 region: CASRKDRDGTDTQYF. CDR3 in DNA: TGTGCCAGCAGAAAGGACAGGGACGGCACAGATACGCAGTATTTT.

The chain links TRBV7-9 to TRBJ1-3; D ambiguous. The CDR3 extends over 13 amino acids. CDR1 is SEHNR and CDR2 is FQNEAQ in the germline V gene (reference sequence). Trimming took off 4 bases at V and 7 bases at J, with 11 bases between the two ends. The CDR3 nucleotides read TGTGCCAGCAGCTCAGGAAACGGGAACACCATATATTTT. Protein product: CASSSGNGNTIYF.

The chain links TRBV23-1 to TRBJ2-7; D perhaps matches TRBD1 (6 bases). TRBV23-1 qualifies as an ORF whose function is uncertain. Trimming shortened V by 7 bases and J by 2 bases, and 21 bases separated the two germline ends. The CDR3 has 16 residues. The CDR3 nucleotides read TGCGCCAGCAATCCACGGACAGATCAACCCCCCTACGAGCAGTACTTC. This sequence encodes CASNPRTDQPPYEQYF.